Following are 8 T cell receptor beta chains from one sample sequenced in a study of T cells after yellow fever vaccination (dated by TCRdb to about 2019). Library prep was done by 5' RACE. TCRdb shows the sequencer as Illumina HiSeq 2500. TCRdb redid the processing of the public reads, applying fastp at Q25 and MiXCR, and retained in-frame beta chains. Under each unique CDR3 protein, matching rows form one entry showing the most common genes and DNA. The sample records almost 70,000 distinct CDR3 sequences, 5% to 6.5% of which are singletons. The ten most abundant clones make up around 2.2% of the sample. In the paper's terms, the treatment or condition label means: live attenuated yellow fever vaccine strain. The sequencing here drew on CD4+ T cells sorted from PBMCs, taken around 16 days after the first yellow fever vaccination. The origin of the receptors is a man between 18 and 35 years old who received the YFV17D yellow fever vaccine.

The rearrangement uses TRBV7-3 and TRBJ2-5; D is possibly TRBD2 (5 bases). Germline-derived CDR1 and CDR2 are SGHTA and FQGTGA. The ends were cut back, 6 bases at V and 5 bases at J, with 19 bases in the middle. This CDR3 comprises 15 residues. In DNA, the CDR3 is TGTGCCAGCAGTGCAAACGGGGTCGGGATTGAGACCCAGTACTTC. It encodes CASSANGVGIETQYF. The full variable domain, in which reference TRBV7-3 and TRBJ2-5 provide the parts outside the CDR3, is GAGVSQTPSNKVTEKGKYVELRCDPISGHTALYWYRQSLGQGPEFLIYFQGTGAADDSGLPNDRFFAVRPEGSVSTLKIQRTERGDSAVYLCASSANGVGIETQYFGPGTRLLVL.

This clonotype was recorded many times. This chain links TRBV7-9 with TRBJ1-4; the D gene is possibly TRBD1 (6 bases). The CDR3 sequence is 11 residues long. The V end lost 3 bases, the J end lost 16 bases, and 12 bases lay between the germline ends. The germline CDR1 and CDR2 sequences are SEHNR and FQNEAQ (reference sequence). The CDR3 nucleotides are TGTGCCAGCAGCTTCGACAGGCGGCAGTTTTTT. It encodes CASSFDRRQFF.

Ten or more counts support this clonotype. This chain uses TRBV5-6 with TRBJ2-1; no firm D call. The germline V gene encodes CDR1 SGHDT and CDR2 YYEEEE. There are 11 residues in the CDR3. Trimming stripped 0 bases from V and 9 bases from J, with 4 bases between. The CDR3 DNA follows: TGTGCCAGCAGCTTGGTGAGTGAGCAGTTCTTC. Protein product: CASSLVSEQFF.

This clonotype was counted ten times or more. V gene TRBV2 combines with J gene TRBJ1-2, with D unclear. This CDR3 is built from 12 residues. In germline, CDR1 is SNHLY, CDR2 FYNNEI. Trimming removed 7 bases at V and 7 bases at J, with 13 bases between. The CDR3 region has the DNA TGTGCCAGCATTGAGGCCCCCGGTGGCTACACCTTC. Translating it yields CASIEAPGGYTF.

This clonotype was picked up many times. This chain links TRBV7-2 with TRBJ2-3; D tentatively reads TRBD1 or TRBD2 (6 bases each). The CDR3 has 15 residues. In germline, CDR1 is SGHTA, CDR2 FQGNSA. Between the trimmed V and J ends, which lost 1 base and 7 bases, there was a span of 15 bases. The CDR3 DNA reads TGTGCCAGCAGCTTAGGGATCCGGGGGCGGAATACGCAGTATTTT. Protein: CASSLGIRGRNTQYF.

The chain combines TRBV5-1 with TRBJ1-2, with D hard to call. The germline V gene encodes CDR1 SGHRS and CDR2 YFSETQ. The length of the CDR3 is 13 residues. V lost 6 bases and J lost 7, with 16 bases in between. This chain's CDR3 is CASTTTGEVGYTF. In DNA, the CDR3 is TGCGCCAGCACCACCACCGGGGAGGTTGGCTACACCTTC.

CDR3 residues: CASRSGQRYGYTF. The CDR3 DNA reads TGTGCCAGCAGATCTGGACAGAGATATGGCTACACCTTC. V gene TRBV5-4 combines with J gene TRBJ1-2; maybe TRBD1 (6 bases). Trimming cost V 5 bases and J 5 bases, with 13 bases left between them. The CDR3 sequence is 13 residues long. Germline CDR1 is SGHNT and CDR2 is YYREEE (reference sequence).

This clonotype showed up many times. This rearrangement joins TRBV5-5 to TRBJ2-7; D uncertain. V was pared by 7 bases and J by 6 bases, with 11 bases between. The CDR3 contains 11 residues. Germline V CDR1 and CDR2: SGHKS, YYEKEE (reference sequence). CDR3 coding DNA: TGTGCCAGCGGATGGATGACCGAGCAGTACGTC. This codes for CASGWMTEQYV.